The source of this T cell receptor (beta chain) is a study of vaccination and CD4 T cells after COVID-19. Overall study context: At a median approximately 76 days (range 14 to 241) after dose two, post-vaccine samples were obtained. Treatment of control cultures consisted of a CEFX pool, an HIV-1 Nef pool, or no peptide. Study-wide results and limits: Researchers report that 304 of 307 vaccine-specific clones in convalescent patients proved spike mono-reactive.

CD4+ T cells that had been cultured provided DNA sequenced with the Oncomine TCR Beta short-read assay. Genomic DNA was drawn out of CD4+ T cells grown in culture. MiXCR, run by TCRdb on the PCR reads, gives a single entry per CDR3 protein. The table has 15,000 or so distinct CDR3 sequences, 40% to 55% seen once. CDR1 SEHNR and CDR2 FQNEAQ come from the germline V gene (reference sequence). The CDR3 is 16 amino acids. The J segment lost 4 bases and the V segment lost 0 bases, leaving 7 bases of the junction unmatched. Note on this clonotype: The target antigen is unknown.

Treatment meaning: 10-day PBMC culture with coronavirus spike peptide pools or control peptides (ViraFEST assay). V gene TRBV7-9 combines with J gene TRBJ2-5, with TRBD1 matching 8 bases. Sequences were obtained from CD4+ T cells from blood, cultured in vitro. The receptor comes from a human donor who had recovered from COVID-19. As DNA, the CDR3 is TGTGCCAGCAGCTTAGCTCGGACAGGACAGGGAGAGACCCAGTACTTC. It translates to CASSLARTGQGETQYF.